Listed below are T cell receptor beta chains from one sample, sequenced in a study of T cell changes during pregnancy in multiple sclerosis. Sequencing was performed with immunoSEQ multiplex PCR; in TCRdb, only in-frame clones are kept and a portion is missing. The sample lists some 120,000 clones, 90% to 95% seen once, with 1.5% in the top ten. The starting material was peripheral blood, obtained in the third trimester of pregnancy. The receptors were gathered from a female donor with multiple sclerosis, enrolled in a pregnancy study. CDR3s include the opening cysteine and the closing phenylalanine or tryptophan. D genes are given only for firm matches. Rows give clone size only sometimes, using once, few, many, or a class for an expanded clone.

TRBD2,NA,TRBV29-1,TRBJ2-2,CSVELAGGLTGELFF,TGCAGCGTTGAACTAGCGGGAGGACTAACCGGGGAGCTGTTTTTT
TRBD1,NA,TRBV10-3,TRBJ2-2,CAISEPGQGSHTGELFF,TGTGCCATCAGTGAGCCGGGACAGGGCTCCCACACCGGGGAGCTGTTTTTT
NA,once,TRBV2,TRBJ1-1,CASRLTREGLNTEAFF,TGTGCCAGCAGATTAACGAGGGAGGGGTTGAACACTGAAGCTTTCTTT
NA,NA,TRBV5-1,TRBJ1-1,CASSLVEGGVAFF,TGCGCCAGCAGCTTGGTGGAAGGGGGGGTGGCTTTCTTT
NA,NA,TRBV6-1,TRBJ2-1,CASSEPGMMGNEQFF,TGTGCCAGCAGTGAACCGGGGATGATGGGCAATGAGCAGTTCTTC
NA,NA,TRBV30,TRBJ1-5,CAWKREGQPQHF,TGTGCCTGGAAGCGGGAAGGACAGCCCCAGCATTTT
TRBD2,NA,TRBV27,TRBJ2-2,CASSPHRLAGQNTGELFF,TGTGCCAGCAGCCCTCACCGACTAGCGGGGCAGAACACCGGGGAGCTGTTTTTT
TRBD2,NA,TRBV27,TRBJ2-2,CASSPRSGGDTGELFF,TGTGCCAGCAGTCCCCGTAGCGGGGGGGACACCGGGGAGCTGTTTTTT
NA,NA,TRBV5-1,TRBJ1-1,CASSLVGSLNTEAFF,TGCGCCAGCAGCTTGGTGGGTAGCCTGAACACTGAAGCTTTCTTT
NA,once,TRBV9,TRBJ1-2,CASSATGLKDGYTF,TGTGCCAGCAGCGCTACAGGGTTGAAGGATGGCTACACCTTC
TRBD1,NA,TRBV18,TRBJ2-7,CASSPKDRVTEQYF,TGTGCCAGCTCACCAAAGGACAGGGTAACCGAGCAGTACTTC
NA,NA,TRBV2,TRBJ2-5,CASSDESRIQETQYF,TGTGCCAGCAGTGATGAGAGTAGAATCCAAGAGACCCAGTACTTC
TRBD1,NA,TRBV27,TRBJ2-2,CASSRDRSIANTGELFF,TGTGCCAGCTCCCGGGACAGAAGCATCGCGAACACCGGGGAGCTGTTTTTT
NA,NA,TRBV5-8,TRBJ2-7,CASSSDIYEQYF,TGTGCCAGCAGCTCGGACATCTACGAGCAGTACTTC
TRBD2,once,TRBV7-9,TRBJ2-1,CASSLVGEGGRARNEQFF,TGTGCCAGCAGCTTAGTTGGGGAGGGCGGGAGGGCCAGGAATGAGCAGTTCTTC
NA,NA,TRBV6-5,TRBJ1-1,CASSYSGRAEAFF,TGTGCCAGCAGTTACTCTGGGAGGGCTGAAGCTTTCTTT
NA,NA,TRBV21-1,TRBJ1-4,CASGHPWSNEKLFF,TGTGCCAGCGGACATCCCTGGTCTAATGAAAAACTGTTTTTT
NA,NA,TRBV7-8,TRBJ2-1,CASSSPMREEQFF,TGTGCCAGCAGCTCTCCGATGAGGGAGGAGCAGTTCTTC
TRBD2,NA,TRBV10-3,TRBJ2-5,CAISGTSGSETQYF,TGTGCCATCAGTGGGACTAGCGGGAGTGAGACCCAGTACTTC
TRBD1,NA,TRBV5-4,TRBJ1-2,CASSRDSLDGYTF,TGTGCCAGCAGCAGGGACAGCCTAGATGGCTACACCTTC
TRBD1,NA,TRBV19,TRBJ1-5,CASTEQGTGGQPQHF,TGTGCCAGTACCGAACAAGGGACAGGGGGTCAGCCCCAGCATTTT
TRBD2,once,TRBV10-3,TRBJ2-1,CAISELAGAHEQFF,TGTGCCATCAGTGAGTTAGCGGGAGCCCATGAGCAGTTCTTC
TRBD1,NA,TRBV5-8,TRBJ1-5,CASSLGTGVNNQPQHF,TGTGCCAGCAGCTTGGGGACAGGGGTGAACAATCAGCCCCAGCATTTT
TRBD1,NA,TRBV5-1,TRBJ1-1,CASSRETGRNTEAFF,TGCGCCAGCAGCCGCGAGACAGGGAGGAACACTGAAGCTTTCTTT
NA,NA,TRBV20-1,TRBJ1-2,CSPKENYGYTF,TGCAGCCCTAAAGAGAACTATGGCTACACCTTC
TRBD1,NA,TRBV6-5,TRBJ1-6,CASRSGQGKNSPLHF,TGTGCCAGCAGGTCGGGACAGGGTAAAAATTCACCCCTCCACTTT
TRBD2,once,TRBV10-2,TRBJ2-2,CASTQTSGRAGELFF,TGCGCCAGCACCCAGACTAGCGGGAGGGCCGGGGAGCTGTTTTTT
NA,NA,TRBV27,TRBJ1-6,CASSRRDSSSPLHF,TGTGCCAGCAGCCGTCGGGACTCTAGTTCACCCCTCCACTTT
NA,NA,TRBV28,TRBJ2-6,CASTLRGDSGANVLTF,TGTGCCAGCACTTTAAGAGGAGACTCTGGGGCCAACGTCCTGACTTTC